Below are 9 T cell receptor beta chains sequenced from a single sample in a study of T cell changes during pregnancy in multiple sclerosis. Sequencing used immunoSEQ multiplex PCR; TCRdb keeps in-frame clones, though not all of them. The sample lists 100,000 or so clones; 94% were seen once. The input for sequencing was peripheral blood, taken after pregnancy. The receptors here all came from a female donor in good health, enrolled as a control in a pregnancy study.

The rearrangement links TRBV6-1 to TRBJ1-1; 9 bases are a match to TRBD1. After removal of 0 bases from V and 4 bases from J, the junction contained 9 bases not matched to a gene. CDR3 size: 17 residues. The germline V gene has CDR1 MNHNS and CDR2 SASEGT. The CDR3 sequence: CASSEAGTGQRVTEAFF. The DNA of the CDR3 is TGTGCCAGCAGTGAAGCTGGGACAGGGCAGAGAGTCACTGAAGCTTTCTTT.

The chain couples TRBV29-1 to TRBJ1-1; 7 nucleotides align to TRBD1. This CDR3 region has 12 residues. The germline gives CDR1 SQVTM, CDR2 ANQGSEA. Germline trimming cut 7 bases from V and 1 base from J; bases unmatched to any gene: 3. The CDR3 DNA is TGCAGCGCCTACAGGGGGAACACTGAAGCTTTCTTT. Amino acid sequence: CSAYRGNTEAFF.

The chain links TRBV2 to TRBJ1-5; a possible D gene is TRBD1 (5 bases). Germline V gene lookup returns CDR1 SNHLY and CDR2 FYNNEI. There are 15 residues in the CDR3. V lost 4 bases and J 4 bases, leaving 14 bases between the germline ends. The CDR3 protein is CASSASQGDNQPQHF. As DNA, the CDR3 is TGTGCCAGCAGTGCTAGTCAGGGCGATAATCAGCCCCAGCATTTT.

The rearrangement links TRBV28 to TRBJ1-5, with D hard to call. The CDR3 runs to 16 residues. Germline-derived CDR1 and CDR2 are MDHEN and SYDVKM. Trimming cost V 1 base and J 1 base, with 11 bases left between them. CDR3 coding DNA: TGTGCCAGCAGTTTATTAGACTCTTTAAGCAATCAGCCCCAGCATTTT. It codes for CASSLLDSLSNQPQHF.

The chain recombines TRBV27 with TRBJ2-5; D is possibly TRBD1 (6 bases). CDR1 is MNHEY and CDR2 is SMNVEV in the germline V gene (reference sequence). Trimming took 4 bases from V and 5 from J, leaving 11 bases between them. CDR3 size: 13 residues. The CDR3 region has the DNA TGTGCCAGCAGTTATACAGGGTCCGAGACCCAGTACTTC. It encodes CASSYTGSETQYF.

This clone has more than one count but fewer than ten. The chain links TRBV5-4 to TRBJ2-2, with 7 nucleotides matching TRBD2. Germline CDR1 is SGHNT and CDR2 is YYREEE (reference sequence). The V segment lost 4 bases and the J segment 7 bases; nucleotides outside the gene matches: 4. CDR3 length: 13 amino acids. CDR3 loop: CASSPRTSGELFF. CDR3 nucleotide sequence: TGTGCCAGCAGCCCGCGGACTAGCGGGGAGCTGTTTTTT.

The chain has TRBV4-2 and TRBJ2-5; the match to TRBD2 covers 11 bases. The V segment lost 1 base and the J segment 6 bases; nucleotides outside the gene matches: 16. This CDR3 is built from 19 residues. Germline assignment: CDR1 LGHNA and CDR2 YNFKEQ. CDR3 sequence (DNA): TGTGCCAGCAGCCAAGCAGGGCCTCAAGGTAGCGGGAGGGAAAAGACCCAGTACTTC. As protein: CASSQAGPQGSGREKTQYF.

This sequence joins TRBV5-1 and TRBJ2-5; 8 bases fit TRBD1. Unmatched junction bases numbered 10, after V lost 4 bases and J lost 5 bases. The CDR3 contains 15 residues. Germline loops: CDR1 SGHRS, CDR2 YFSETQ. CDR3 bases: TGCGCCAGCAGCCAGACTCCAGGGGGCATCGAGACCCAGTACTTC. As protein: CASSQTPGGIETQYF.

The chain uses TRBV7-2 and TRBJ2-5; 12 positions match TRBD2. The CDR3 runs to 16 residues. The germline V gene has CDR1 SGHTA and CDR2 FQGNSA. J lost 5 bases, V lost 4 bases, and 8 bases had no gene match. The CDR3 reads CASSSRTSGVRETQYF. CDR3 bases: TGTGCCAGCAGCTCGCGGACTAGCGGGGTCCGGGAGACCCAGTACTTC.